This T cell receptor beta chain was identified during a study of T cell clonotyping in hematopoietic cell transplantation. Study at large: Recipients' pretransplant samples followed cytoreduction.

TCRdb keeps only in-frame clones here, not all; method: immunoSEQ multiplex PCR. Seen here are tens of thousands of clones, about four fifths observed once, and the top ten hold around 5.3%. Specified time point: recipient sample about 28 days before transplant, after cytoreduction. Trimming took off 3 bases at V and 4 bases at J, with 10 bases between the two ends. Germline assignment: CDR1 SGHTA and CDR2 FQGNSA. The CDR3 runs 15 residues. The specimen was peripheral blood mononuclear cells, collected before stem cell transplant. The source is a man aged 55 to 70 with myelodysplastic syndrome. Some clones in this sample may be carry-over from other donors' samples. The V gene is TRBV7-2, the J gene TRBJ2-6; D ambiguous. CDR3 protein: CASSFFGPGANVLTF. The DNA of the CDR3 is TGTGCCAGCAGCTTCTTCGGCCCCGGGGCCAACGTCCTGACTTTC.